This TCR beta chain emerged from a study of blood T cell repertoires in COVID-19. Study background: The cDNA or gDNA used as material had been derived from T cells, B-cell-depleted T cells, or PBMCs.

In the source study's methods: Nucleated cell number was recorded as an estimate derived from reference gene primer amplification. TCRdb's copy holds only in-frame clones and misses some; the assay was immunoSEQ multiplex PCR. From that table come the V and J calls and clone size; the DNA was used to work out D and trimming. The sample has under 250,000 clones; approximately 83% are singletons. Recruits, aged about 18 to 100 years, lived in 20 to 30 US areas. Cohorts were based on clinical histories the participants reported. The CDR3 extends over 14 amino acids. Trimming took 5 bases from V and 13 from J, leaving 18 bases between them. Germline V CDR1 and CDR2: MNHEY, SVGEGT.

The V and J genes are TRBV6-2 or TRBV6-3 and TRBJ1-6, with D possibly matching TRBD1 (6 bases). The sequenced material came from PBMCs or T cells enriched from blood (not recorded which). The receptor's source is a woman aged 40 to 49 with acute COVID-19. The CDR3 DNA is TGTGCCAGCAGTGGACGACAGGAGGTCGGGCCCCTCCACTTT. This gives the protein CASSGRQEVGPLHF.